This entry lists 24 T cell receptor beta chains sequenced from one sample in a study of sequential checkpoint blockade in melanoma (dated by TCRdb to about 2019). Receptor libraries were prepared by the immunoSEQ multiplex PCR assay. The source is immuneACCESS, and TCRdb retained only in-frame sequences with V and J called. Part of the clones is not carried over; for the studies checked, unresolved V genes explain less than half of this, and the remainder is unexplained. Here the sample has some 6,100 clones; around 59% occur a single time. Of the sample, about a sixth is held by the ten largest clones. The intended sense of this specimen's treatment or condition label: randomized to nivolumab then ipilimumab (arm A) or the reverse (arm B). The specimen comprised CD8+ T cells sorted from blood (inferred from file names), sampled from a patient given nivolumab and ipilimumab in sequence. The receptors stem from a human donor with melanoma.

In its sample, this clone was seen a few times. This chain joins TRBV7-2 and TRBJ2-7, with 7 positions matching TRBD1. The CDR3 length is 15 residues. Looked up from germline, CDR1 is SGHTA and CDR2 is FQGNSA. Unmatched junction bases numbered 9, after V lost 2 bases and J lost 5 bases. CDR3 DNA sequence: TGTGCCAGCAGCTTATTCCGACAGGGCGTCCACGAGCAGTACTTC. Translation gives CASSLFRQGVHEQYF.

By share of the sample, this clone is hyperexpanded. This rearrangement joins TRBV5-4 to TRBJ2-2; TRBD2 matches 15 bases. Germline V gene lookup returns CDR1 SGHNT and CDR2 YYREEE (reference sequence). The CDR3 is 19 residues long. Unmatched junction bases numbered 10, after V lost 4 bases and J lost 3 bases. In nucleotides, the CDR3 is TGTGCCAGCAGCGGGTCTCCGGGACTAGCGGGAGGCGACACCGGGGAGCTGTTTTTT. This sequence encodes CASSGSPGLAGGDTGELFF. The full variable domain, with the rest looked up from reference TRBV5-4 and TRBJ2-2, is ETGVTQSPTHLIKTRGQQVTLRCSSQSGHNTVSWYQQALGQGPQFIFQYYREEENGRGNFPPRFSGLQFPNYSSELNVNALELDDSALYLCASSGSPGLAGGDTGELFFGEGSRLTVL.

Only a few counts were recorded for this clone. The V and J genes are TRBV10-3 and TRBJ2-1; 8 bases line up with TRBD2. The J segment lost 8 bases and the V segment lost 11 bases, leaving 14 bases of the junction unmatched. The length of the CDR3 is 14 residues. Germline CDR1 reads ENHRY; CDR2 reads SYGVKD. CDR3 DNA sequence: TGTGCCTTCGGAGGGGCTAGCGGGCTAGATGAGCAGTTCTTC. Translated: CAFGGASGLDEQFF.

The chain couples TRBV4-3 to TRBJ2-3, with D perhaps TRBD2 (6 bases). The V gene lost 1 base and the J gene lost 2 bases, with 16 bases spanning the gap. In germline, CDR1 is LGHNA, CDR2 YSLEER. This CDR3 comprises 17 residues. Here the CDR3 DNA reads TGCGCCAGCAGCCAAGTTCTTGTAGCGGACATCACAGATACGCAGTATTTT. Translation gives CASSQVLVADITDTQYF.

The rearrangement uses TRBV4-1 and TRBJ2-3; weak D call: TRBD1 (6 bases). CDR1 is MGHRA, CDR2 YSYEKL, per germline. There are 15 residues in the CDR3. V shed 2 bases and J shed 0 bases, with 9 bases lying between them. CDR3 coding DNA: TGCGCCAGCAGCCAACGGACAGCTAGCACAGATACGCAGTATTTT. Its protein product is CASSQRTASTDTQYF.

This chain uses TRBV5-6 with TRBJ2-1, with TRBD1 matching 10 bases. The germline V gene encodes CDR1 SGHDT and CDR2 YYEEEE. The CDR3 runs to 15 residues. The trim removed 1 base at V and 6 bases at J, leaving 4 bases unmatched. The CDR3 region has the DNA TGTGCCAGCAGCTTGCCCGGGACAGGGGTCAATGAGCAGTTCTTC. Encoded protein: CASSLPGTGVNEQFF.

The V call is TRBV9, the J call TRBJ2-1, with 7 bases identical to TRBD2. Trimming cost V 2 bases and J 4 bases; bases outside gene matches: 6. Germline V gene lookup returns CDR1 SGDLS and CDR2 YYNGEE. This CDR3 spans 15 amino acids. DNA of the CDR3: TGTGCCAGCAGCGTGAGCGGGATTGGGTACAATGAGCAGTTCTTC. This encodes CASSVSGIGYNEQFF.

By share, this clone ranks as medium-sized. This sample also contains other DNA sequences that code for the same CDR3. The rearrangement joins TRBV6-4 to TRBJ1-1; the D gene is possibly TRBD1 (5 bases). The CDR3 has 14 amino acids. Germline V gene data show CDR1 as MRHNA and CDR2 as SNTAGT. V dropped 3 bases and J dropped 1 base, with 9 bases sitting between them. The CDR3 DNA is TGTGCCAGCAGTGAGGGGGGACCGAACACTGAAGCTTTCTTT. Encoded protein: CASSEGGPNTEAFF.

The V and J genes are TRBV2 and TRBJ1-6, with TRBD1 matching over 7 bases. Germline V gene sequence: CDR1 SNHLY, CDR2 FYNNEI. J was trimmed by 16 bases and V by 8 bases; bases with no gene match: 5. The CDR3 runs to 10 residues. The CDR3 region has the DNA TGTGCCAGCGGCGGGACAGTTCTCCACTTT. Its translation: CASGGTVLHF.

V and J are TRBV15 and TRBJ2-1; D gene uncertain. This CDR3 spans 13 amino acids. Looked up from germline, CDR1 is LNHNV and CDR2 is YYDKDF (reference sequence). The V end was cut by 8 bases, the J end by 0 bases, with 8 bases between. The CDR3 reads CATEVPSYNEQFF. The DNA for the CDR3 is TGTGCCACCGAGGTACCCTCCTACAATGAGCAGTTCTTC. The whole variable domain, remainder taken from reference TRBV15 and TRBJ2-1, is DAMVIQNPRYQVTQFGKPVTLSCSQTLNHNVMYWYQQKSSQAPKLLFHYYDKDFNNEADTPDNFQSRRPNTSFCFLDIRSPGLGDTAMYLCATEVPSYNEQFFGPGTRLTVL.

This clone was observed a single time. One end of the junction is discordant with germline, which a read error may explain. The chain employs TRBV10-3 and TRBJ1-5, with 9 bases lining up with TRBD1. The length of the CDR3 is 13 residues. Germline values: CDR1 ENHRY, CDR2 SYGVKD. CDR3 residues: CASSWDRAQPQHF. The CDR3 bases are TGTGCCAGCAGTTGGGACAGGGCTCAGCCCCAGCATTTT.

The chain uses TRBV9 and TRBJ2-1; D uncertain. CDR1 is SGDLS and CDR2 is YYNGEE in the germline V gene. V lost 4 bases, J lost 5 bases, and 7 bases lay in between. This CDR3 comprises 12 residues. As DNA, the CDR3 is TGTGCCAGCAGCATCGACAACAATGAGCAGTTCTTC. Amino acid sequence: CASSIDNNEQFF.

The rearrangement uses TRBV19 and TRBJ2-1, with D perhaps TRBD1 (6 bases). V was clipped by 7 bases and J by 0 bases, with 13 bases between them. Germline loops: CDR1 LNHDA, CDR2 SQIVND (reference sequence). This CDR3 is 15 amino acids long. CDR3 in DNA: TGTGCCAGTACGACAGGTACTAGCTCCTACAATGAGCAGTTCTTC. The encoded protein is CASTTGTSSYNEQFF.

V gene TRBV18 combines with J gene TRBJ1-4; D gene uncertain. The germline V gene encodes CDR1 KGHSH and CDR2 LQKENI. V was trimmed by 3 bases and J by 8 bases, leaving 10 bases between them. This CDR3 contains 13 residues. CDR3 DNA sequence: TGTGCCAGCTCACCCGCTGGAGGGGAAAAACTGTTTTTT. Its translation is CASSPAGGEKLFF.

This clone is medium-sized. Compared with germline, one end of the junction differs, possibly owing to a read error. The CDR3 loop reads CASSLQDFGDNEQFF. Here the CDR3 DNA reads TGTGCTAGCAGCTTACAGGACTTCGGAGACAATGAGCAGTTCTTC. This chain joins TRBV7-7 and TRBJ2-1; D might be TRBD1 or TRBD2, each matching 5 bases. The CDR3 is made up of 15 amino acids. CDR1 SSHAT and CDR2 FNYEAQ come from the germline V gene (reference sequence).

J is TRBJ2-3 and V is TRBV5-6; tentative D call: TRBD2 (6 bases). The germline V gene has CDR1 SGHDT and CDR2 YYEEEE. CDR3 size: 16 residues. V lost 4 bases and J 0 bases, leaving 15 bases between the germline ends. The CDR3 coding sequence is TGTGCCAGCAGCCTAGCCGGGGGTTCCAGCACAGATACGCAGTATTTT. Amino acids: CASSLAGGSSTDTQYF.

The table lists this clone with a count of one. The chain couples TRBV27 to TRBJ2-7; 7 bases align to TRBD2. Germline trimming cut 5 bases from V and 5 bases from J; bases unmatched to any gene: 9. This CDR3 is built from 14 residues. Per the germline V gene, CDR1 is MNHEY and CDR2 is SMNVEV (reference sequence). Here the CDR3 DNA reads TGTGCCAGCAGTCGAATAGGCCTAGCGGACGAGCAGTACTTC. Translated, it gives CASSRIGLADEQYF.

This clone was seen a few times. This chain connects TRBV10-2 to TRBJ2-7; TRBD1 matches 8 bases. Germline CDR1 and CDR2: WSHSY and SAAADI. This CDR3 contains 17 residues. V lost 0 bases and J lost 0; bases outside the gene matches: 7. Here the CDR3 DNA reads TGCGCCAGCAGTGAGTCGAGGGACAGGACGAGCTCCTACGAGCAGTACTTC. Amino acids: CASSESRDRTSSYEQYF.

In its sample, this clone was seen a few times. This chain joins TRBV5-4 and TRBJ2-7; D may be TRBD1 (5 bases). CDR1 and CDR2 (germline): SGHNT, YYREEE (reference sequence). The CDR3 sequence is 13 residues long. Between the trimmed V and J ends, which lost 2 bases and 6 bases, there was a span of 12 bases. In DNA form, the CDR3 reads TGTGCCAGCAGCTTCGGAACAGGTGGCGAGCAGTACTTC. It is translated as CASSFGTGGEQYF.

This clone was recorded once. The chain combines TRBV5-6 with TRBJ2-5; D unresolved. The DNA end is a closer match to TRBJ2-7, so the J assignment may be wrong. Germline CDR1 SGHDT, CDR2 YYEEEE. The length of the CDR3 is 12 residues. The CDR3 reads CASSLTHYEQYF. For the CDR3, the DNA is TGTGCCAGCAGCTTGACCCACTACGAGCAGTACTTC.

This clone showed up just once. This sequence joins TRBV7-8 and TRBJ2-1; 8 nucleotides line up with TRBD1. Germline V lookup: CDR1 SGHVS, CDR2 FQNEAQ. The CDR3 runs to 15 residues. Trimming at V came to 6 bases and at J to 2 bases, leaving 6 bases not matched to a gene. The CDR3 reads CASRGDRGAYNEQFF. CDR3 coding DNA: TGTGCCAGCAGGGGAGACAGGGGAGCCTACAATGAGCAGTTCTTC.

By frequency in the sample, this clone is medium-sized. The chain uses TRBV7-2 and TRBJ2-7; no reliable D call. Trimming took 1 base from V and 3 from J, leaving 13 bases between them. In germline, CDR1 is SGHTA, CDR2 FQGNSA. CDR3 length: 15 residues. CDR3 DNA: TGTGCCAGCAGCTTAGACGGGTCCGTATACTACGAGCAGTACTTC. Translation: CASSLDGSVYYEQYF.

The CDR3 DNA reads as TGTGCCAGCAGCTTACGACAGGGGCCCTCCTACGAGCAGTACTTC. This sequence encodes CASSLRQGPSYEQYF. The chain combines TRBV7-8 with TRBJ2-7, with TRBD1 identical over 8 bases. V shed 2 bases and J 0 bases; nucleotides not matched to a gene: 3. This CDR3 spans 15 amino acids. Per germline, CDR1 SGHVS and CDR2 FQNEAQ.

J is TRBJ1-5 and V is TRBV2, with TRBD1 as a possible D gene (6 bases). This CDR3 has 15 residues. The ends were cut back, 2 bases at V and 7 bases at J, with 15 bases in the middle. Germline V gives CDR1 SNHLY, CDR2 FYNNEI. The CDR3 loop is CASSEWEGGGQPQHF. CDR3 DNA: TGTGCCAGCAGTGAATGGGAGGGGGGAGGCCAGCCCCAGCATTTT.